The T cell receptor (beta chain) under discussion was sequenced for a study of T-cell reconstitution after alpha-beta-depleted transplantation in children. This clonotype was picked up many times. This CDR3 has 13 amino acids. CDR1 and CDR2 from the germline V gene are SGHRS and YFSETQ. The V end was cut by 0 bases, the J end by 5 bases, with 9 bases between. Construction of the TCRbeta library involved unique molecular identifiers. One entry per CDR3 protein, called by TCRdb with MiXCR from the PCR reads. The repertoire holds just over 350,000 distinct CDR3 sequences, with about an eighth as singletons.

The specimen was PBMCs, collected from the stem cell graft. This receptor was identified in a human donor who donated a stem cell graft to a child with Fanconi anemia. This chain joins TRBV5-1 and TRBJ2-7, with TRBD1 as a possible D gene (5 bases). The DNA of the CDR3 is TGCGCCAGCAGCTTGGAGGGGTCCCACGAGCAGTACGTC. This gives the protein CASSLEGSHEQYV.